This T cell receptor beta chain was captured by sequencing in a study of T cell responses to AZD1222 COVID-19 vaccine. Findings and limits, study-wide: Two AZD1222 administrations were followed by greater Spike-specific TCR breadth and depth. It was only after the peak T cell response that any repertoires were sampled. Only a handful of individuals given AZD1222 were seropositive at baseline.

Germline CDR1 is MNHEY and CDR2 is SVGAGI. V lost 7 bases and J lost 5; bases outside the gene matches: 3. The CDR3 has 15 residues. Libraries were prepared by immunoSEQ multiplex PCR; TCRdb keeps only in-frame clonotypes and omits some of them. This sample has 100,000 or so clones, with roughly 90% found just once. This clone appeared a few times. Its antigen is as yet unknown. This specimen was peripheral blood, taken on day 0 of AZD1222 vaccination. V usage is TRBV6-5 and J usage is TRBJ2-3; 16 nucleotides line up with TRBD2. This TCR was recovered from an adult in good health. CDR3: CASTGLAGGGDTQYF. Written as DNA, the CDR3 is TGTGCCAGCACGGGACTAGCGGGAGGGGGAGATACGCAGTATTTT.